This TCR beta chain came from a study of Ad26.COV2.S vaccination and SARS-CoV-2 variants. Regarding the study as a whole: Measurements of TCR breadth and depth may have given underestimates of the total T cell responses.

Notes on this clone: Its antigen is unidentified.

Treatment reported: about 20 received Ad26.COV2.S at low or high dose, single or two shots; about five received placebo; per-sample allocation not given. Material that was analyzed had been drawn on day 63 after the first vaccine or placebo injection. CDR1 is SGHTA and CDR2 is FQGNSA in the germline V gene. V lost 1 base, J lost 4 bases, and 10 bases lay in between. The CDR3 has 14 amino acids. Sequenced by immunoSEQ multiplex PCR; TCRdb stores in-frame clones only, minus some. The sample has some 480,000 clones, around nine tenths seen once. This chain uses TRBV7-2 with TRBJ1-2; no definite D call. The sample in question was peripheral blood, obtained in a trial of Ad26.COV2.S vaccine versus placebo. The origin of this receptor is a person between 18 and 59 years old who received the Ad26.COV2.S COVID-19 vaccine or a placebo. CDR3 bases: TGTGCCAGCAGCTTAGGGCCAGACCCCTATGGCTACACCTTC. This sequence encodes CASSLGPDPYGYTF.